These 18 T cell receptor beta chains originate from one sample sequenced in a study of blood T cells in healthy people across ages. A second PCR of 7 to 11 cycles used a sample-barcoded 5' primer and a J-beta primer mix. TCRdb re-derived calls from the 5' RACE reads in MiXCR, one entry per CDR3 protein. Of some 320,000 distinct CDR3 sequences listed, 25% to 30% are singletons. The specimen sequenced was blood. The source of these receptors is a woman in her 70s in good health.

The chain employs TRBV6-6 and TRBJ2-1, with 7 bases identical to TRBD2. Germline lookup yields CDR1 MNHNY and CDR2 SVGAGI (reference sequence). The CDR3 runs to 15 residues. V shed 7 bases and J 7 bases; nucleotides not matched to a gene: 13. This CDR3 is CASNRGGSSRNEQFF. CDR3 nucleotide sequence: TGTGCCAGCAATCGTGGCGGGAGTAGTAGAAATGAGCAGTTCTTC.

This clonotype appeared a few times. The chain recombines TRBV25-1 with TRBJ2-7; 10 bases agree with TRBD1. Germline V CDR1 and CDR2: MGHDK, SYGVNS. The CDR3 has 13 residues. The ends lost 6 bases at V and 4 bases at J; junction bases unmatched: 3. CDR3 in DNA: TGTGCCAGCAGGACAGGGGGCTCTTACGAGCAGTACTTC. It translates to CASRTGGSYEQYF.

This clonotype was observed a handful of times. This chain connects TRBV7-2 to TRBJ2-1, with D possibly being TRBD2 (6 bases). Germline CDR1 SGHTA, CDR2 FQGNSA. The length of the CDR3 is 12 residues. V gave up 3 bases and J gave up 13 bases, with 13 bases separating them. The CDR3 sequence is CASSFSVAEQFF. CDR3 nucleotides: TGTGCCAGCAGCTTCTCTGTAGCGGAACAGTTCTTC.

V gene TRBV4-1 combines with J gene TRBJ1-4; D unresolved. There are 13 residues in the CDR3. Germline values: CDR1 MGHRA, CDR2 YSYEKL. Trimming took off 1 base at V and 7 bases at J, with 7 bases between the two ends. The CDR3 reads CASSQVSSEKLFF. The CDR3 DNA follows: TGCGCCAGCAGCCAAGTGAGTTCTGAAAAACTGTTTTTT.

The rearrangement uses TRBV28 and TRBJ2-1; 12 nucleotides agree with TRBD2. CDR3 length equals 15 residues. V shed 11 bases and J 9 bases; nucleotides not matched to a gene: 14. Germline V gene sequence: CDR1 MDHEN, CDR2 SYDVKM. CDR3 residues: CASQELAGGVGEQFF. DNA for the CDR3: TGTGCCTCGCAGGAGCTAGCGGGAGGGGTGGGTGAGCAGTTCTTC.

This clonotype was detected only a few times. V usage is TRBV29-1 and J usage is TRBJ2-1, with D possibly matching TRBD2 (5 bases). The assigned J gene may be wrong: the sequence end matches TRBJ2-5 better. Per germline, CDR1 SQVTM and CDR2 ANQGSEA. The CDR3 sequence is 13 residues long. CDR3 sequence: CSAEGPVSETQYF. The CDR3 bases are TGCAGCGCCGAGGGCCCTGTATCGGAGACCCAGTACTTC.

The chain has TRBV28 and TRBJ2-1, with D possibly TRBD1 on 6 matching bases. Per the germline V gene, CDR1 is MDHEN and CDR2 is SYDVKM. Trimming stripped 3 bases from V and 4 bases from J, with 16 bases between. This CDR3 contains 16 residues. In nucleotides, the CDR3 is TGTGCCAGCAGTTTTACAGGGTTGGGCAGTTACAATGAGCAGTTCTTC. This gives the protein CASSFTGLGSYNEQFF. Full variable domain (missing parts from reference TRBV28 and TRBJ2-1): DVKVTQSSRYLVKRTGEKVFLECVQDMDHENMFWYRQDPGLGLRLIYFSYDVKMKEKGDIPEGYSVSREKKERFSLILESASTNQTSMYLCASSFTGLGSYNEQFFGPGTRLTVL.

The CDR3 here is CASSNRGQPQHF. The CDR3 coding sequence is TGTGCCAGCTCAAATAGGGGCCAGCCCCAGCATTTT. The V gene is TRBV7-2, the J gene TRBJ1-5; the D gene is possibly TRBD1 (5 bases). V lost 8 bases to trimming and J lost 7 bases, with 12 bases between them. The V gene's germline CDR1 is SGHTA and CDR2 FQGNSA. This CDR3 is 12 amino acids long.

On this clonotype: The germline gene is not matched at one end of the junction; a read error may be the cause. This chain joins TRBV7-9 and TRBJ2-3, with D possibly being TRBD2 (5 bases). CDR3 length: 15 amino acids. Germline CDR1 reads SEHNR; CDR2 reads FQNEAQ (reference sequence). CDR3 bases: TGTGCCAGCAGCTTAGTAGGAGGAAACACAGATACGCAGTCTTTT. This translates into CASSLVGGNTDTQSF.

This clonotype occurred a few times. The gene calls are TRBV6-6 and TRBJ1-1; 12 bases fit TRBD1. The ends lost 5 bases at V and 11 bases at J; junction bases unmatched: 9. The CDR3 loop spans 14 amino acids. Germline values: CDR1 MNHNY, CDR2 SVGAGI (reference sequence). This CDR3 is CASSGGDRGPGAFF. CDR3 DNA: TGTGCCAGCAGTGGCGGGGACAGGGGGCCGGGGGCTTTCTTT.

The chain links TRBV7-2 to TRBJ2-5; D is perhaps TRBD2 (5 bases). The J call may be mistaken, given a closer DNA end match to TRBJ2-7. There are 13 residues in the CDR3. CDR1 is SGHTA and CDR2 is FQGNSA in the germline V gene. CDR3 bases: TGTGCCAGCAGCCCTAGCCCAAGGTACGAGCAGTACTTC. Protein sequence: CASSPSPRYEQYF.

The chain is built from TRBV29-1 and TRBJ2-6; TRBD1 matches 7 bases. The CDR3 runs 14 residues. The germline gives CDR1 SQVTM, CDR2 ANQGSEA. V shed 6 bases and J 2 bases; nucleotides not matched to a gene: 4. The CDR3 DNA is TGCAGCGTGACAGGGATCCCTGGGGCCAACGTCCTGACTTTC. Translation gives CSVTGIPGANVLTF.

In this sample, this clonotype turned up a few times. CDR3: CSVEPRADTQYF. The DNA for the CDR3 is TGCAGCGTTGAACCTAGGGCAGATACGCAGTATTTT. The chain combines TRBV29-1 with TRBJ2-3; no clear D. The CDR3 consists of 12 residues. Germline loops: CDR1 SQVTM, CDR2 ANQGSEA. The V end lost 2 bases, the J end lost 4 bases, and 7 bases lay between the germline ends.

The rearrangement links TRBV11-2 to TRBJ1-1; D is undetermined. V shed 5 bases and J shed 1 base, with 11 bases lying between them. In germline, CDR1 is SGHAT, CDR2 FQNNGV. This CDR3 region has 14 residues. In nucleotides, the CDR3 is TGTGCCAGCAGCCTTTCCCGGGGGAACACTGAAGCTTTCTTT. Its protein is CASSLSRGNTEAFF.

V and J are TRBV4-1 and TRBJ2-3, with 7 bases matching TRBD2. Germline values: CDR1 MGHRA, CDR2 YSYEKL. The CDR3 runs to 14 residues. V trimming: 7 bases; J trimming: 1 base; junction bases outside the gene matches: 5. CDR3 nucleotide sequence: TGCGCCAGCACTACTCTAGCGGGCACAGATACGCAGTATTTT. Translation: CASTTLAGTDTQYF.

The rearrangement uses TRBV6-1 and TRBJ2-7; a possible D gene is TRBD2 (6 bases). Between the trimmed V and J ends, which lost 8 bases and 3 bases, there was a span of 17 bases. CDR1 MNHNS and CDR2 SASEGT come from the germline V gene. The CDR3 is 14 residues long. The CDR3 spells CASARSGQNYEQYF. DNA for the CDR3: TGTGCCAGCGCCAGGAGCGGGCAGAACTACGAGCAGTACTTC.

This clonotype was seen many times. DNA of the CDR3: TGTGCCAGCAGTAAAGGACAGCTCAATCAGCCCCAGCATTTT. Its protein product is CASSKGQLNQPQHF. The chain is built from TRBV2 and TRBJ1-5, with TRBD1 as a possible D gene (6 bases). Germline assignment: CDR1 SNHLY and CDR2 FYNNEI. V lost 5 bases, J lost 3 bases, and 11 bases lay in between. The CDR3 length is 14 residues. The full variable domain, completed using reference TRBV2 and TRBJ1-5, is EPEVTQTPSHQVTQMGQEVILRCVPISNHLYFYWYRQILGQKVEFLVSFYNNEISEKSEIFDDQFSVERPDGSNFTLKIRSTKLEDSAMYFCASSKGQLNQPQHFGDGTRLSIL.

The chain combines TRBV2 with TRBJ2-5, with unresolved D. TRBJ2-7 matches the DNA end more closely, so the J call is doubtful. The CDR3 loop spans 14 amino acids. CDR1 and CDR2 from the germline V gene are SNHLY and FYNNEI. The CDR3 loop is CASRFQQPSYEQYF. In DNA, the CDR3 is TGTGCCAGCAGGTTTCAGCAACCCTCCTACGAGCAGTACTTC.